These 8 T cell receptor beta chains share one sample of origin, sequenced in a study of Ad26.COV2.S vaccination and SARS-CoV-2 variants. The protocol was immunoSEQ multiplex PCR, while the TCRdb copy is restricted to in-frame clones and leaves out a portion. The repertoire holds fewer than 400,000 clones, with roughly nine tenths as singletons. This sample's treatment: about 20 received Ad26.COV2.S at low or high dose, single or two shots; roughly 5 received placebo; per-sample allocation not given. Material that was analyzed had been drawn on day 63 after the first vaccine or placebo injection. The input for sequencing was peripheral blood, taken in a trial of Ad26.COV2.S vaccine versus placebo. All receptors come from a person aged 18 to 65 who received the Ad26.COV2.S COVID-19 vaccine or a placebo.

This chain connects TRBV2 to TRBJ2-5, with D possibly being TRBD1 or TRBD2 (5 bases each). Trimming took 6 bases from V and 4 from J, leaving 15 bases between them. Germline V gives CDR1 SNHLY, CDR2 FYNNEI. The CDR3 loop spans 14 amino acids. The CDR3 loop is CASRGPSTRETQYF. The CDR3 coding sequence is TGTGCCAGCAGGGGGCCTAGCACTAGAGAGACCCAGTACTTC. Complete variable domain (other parts from reference TRBV2 and TRBJ2-5): EPEVTQTPSHQVTQMGQEVILRCVPISNHLYFYWYRQILGQKVEFLVSFYNNEISEKSEIFDDQFSVERPDGSNFTLKIRSTKLEDSAMYFCASRGPSTRETQYFGPGTRLLVL.

This clone occurred once. The chain is built from TRBV28 and TRBJ1-2; TRBD1 is a possible D gene (6 bases). This CDR3 comprises 16 residues. In germline, CDR1 is MDHEN, CDR2 SYDVKM. V gave up 2 bases and J gave up 7 bases, with 20 bases separating them. CDR3 residues: CASSLGLWKGVGGYTF. CDR3 nucleotides: TGTGCCAGCAGTTTAGGCCTGTGGAAGGGGGTTGGTGGCTACACCTTC.

The chain is built from TRBV6-5 and TRBJ2-7; tentatively, D is TRBD1 (6 bases). CDR3 length: 13 amino acids. V was trimmed by 3 bases and J by 3 bases, leaving 9 bases between them. The germline V gene encodes CDR1 MNHEY and CDR2 SVGAGI. The CDR3 is CASSYGQNYEQYF. CDR3 nucleotides: TGTGCCAGCAGTTATGGACAGAACTACGAGCAGTACTTC.

This chain joins TRBV5-1 and TRBJ2-7; 11 positions agree with TRBD1. CDR3 length: 14 amino acids. Germline CDR1 SGHRS, CDR2 YFSETQ. V shed 4 bases, J shed 6 bases, and the junction held 6 bases outside the gene matches. Here the CDR3 DNA reads TGCGCCAGCAGCCTACGCGGGACAGGGGGCGAGCAGTACTTC. It codes for CASSLRGTGGEQYF.

V is TRBV7-2 and J is TRBJ2-3; no definite D call. Trimming removed 1 base from V and 4 bases from J, with 9 bases in between. Germline CDR1 reads SGHTA; CDR2 reads FQGNSA. This CDR3 has 14 amino acids. CDR3 region: CASSLGVLSDTQYF. The DNA of the CDR3 is TGTGCCAGCAGCTTAGGGGTACTTTCAGATACGCAGTATTTT. Complete variable domain (other parts from reference TRBV7-2 and TRBJ2-3): GAGVSQSPSNKVTEKGKDVELRCDPISGHTALYWYRQSLGQGLEFLIYFQGNSAPDKSGLPSDRFSAERTGGSVSTLTIQRTQQEDSAVYLCASSLGVLSDTQYFGPGTRLTVL.

This clone was seen only once. The V and J genes are TRBV7-9 and TRBJ1-1; 7 bases fit TRBD1. J was trimmed by 1 base and V by 5 bases; bases with no gene match: 10. The germline V gene encodes CDR1 SEHNR and CDR2 FQNEAQ (reference sequence). The CDR3 consists of 16 residues. CDR3 sequence reads: CASSPRGGRGNTEAFF. The DNA for the CDR3 is TGTGCCAGCAGCCCTAGAGGGGGCCGAGGGAACACTGAAGCTTTCTTT.

V gene TRBV12-5 combines with J gene TRBJ1-2; 7 bases map to TRBD1. The CDR3 spans 17 residues. Losses at the gene ends were 7 bases for V and 6 bases for J; bases not matched to a gene: 20. CDR1 LGHNT and CDR2 FRNRAP come from the germline V gene. CDR3 in DNA: TGTGCTAGTGCTCTATCCAGGTGGGTCCCAGGGGGGCATGGCTACACCTTC. It translates to CASALSRWVPGGHGYTF. The whole variable domain, remainder taken from reference TRBV12-5 and TRBJ1-2, is DARVTQTPRHKVTEMGQEVTMRCQPILGHNTVFWYRQTMMQGLELLAYFRNRAPLDDSGMPKDRFSAEMPDATLATLKIQPSEPRDSAVYFCASALSRWVPGGHGYTFGSGTRLTVV.

This clone has only one observation. The chain uses TRBV2 and TRBJ2-5, with 11 nucleotides matching TRBD2. The CDR3 length is 15 residues. V lost 4 bases to trimming and J lost 3 bases; unmatched junction nucleotides: 4. CDR1 is SNHLY, CDR2 FYNNEI, per germline. In DNA, the CDR3 is TGTGCCAGCAGTGCCCAGACTAGCGGGGAAGAGACCCAGTACTTC. Its protein product is CASSAQTSGEETQYF. The entire variable domain, with the rest obtained from reference TRBV2 and TRBJ2-5, is as follows: EPEVTQTPSHQVTQMGQEVILRCVPISNHLYFYWYRQILGQKVEFLVSFYNNEISEKSEIFDDQFSVERPDGSNFTLKIRSTKLEDSAMYFCASSAQTSGEETQYFGPGTRLLVL.